These 19 T cell receptor beta chains came from one sample sequenced in a study of identical twins. TCRdb redid the calling of the 5' RACE reads with MiXCR, one entry per CDR3 protein. The sample comprises under 250,000 distinct CDR3 sequences, more than 9.5% of which are singletons, and 4% rests with the top ten. In addition, the sample was reused for a study of yellow fever vaccine responses in identical twins.

Sequenced sample: memory (CD45RO+) T cells sorted from blood. These receptors all come from a woman in her late teens or twenties in good health.

There are many counts of this clonotype. V gene TRBV12-3 or TRBV12-4 combines with J gene TRBJ2-1; 7 bases are a match to TRBD1. The CDR3 extends over 14 amino acids. The junction had 6 bases not matched to a gene; V was cut back by 7 bases and J by 3 bases. The CDR3 spells CASIQTGLYNEQFF. The CDR3 nucleotides read TGTGCCAGCATCCAGACAGGGCTCTACAATGAGCAGTTCTTC.

There are a few counts of this clonotype. In DNA form, the CDR3 reads TGTGCCAGCAGTGCCGGTTCACCCCTCCACTTT. The encoded protein is CASSAGSPLHF. The V call is TRBV6-1, the J call TRBJ1-6; no reliable D call. The CDR3 runs 11 residues. CDR1 MNHNS and CDR2 SASEGT come from the germline V gene. V lost 4 bases to trimming and J lost 9 bases, with 4 bases between them.

The sample holds many counts of this clonotype. CDR3 sequence: CSAHRDRTKNIQYF. The CDR3 DNA follows: TGCAGTGCGCACCGGGACAGAACCAAAAACATTCAGTACTTC. The V and J genes are TRBV20-1 and TRBJ2-4; 7 bases match TRBD1. The CDR3 totals 14 residues. Germline V CDR1 and CDR2: DFQATT, SNEGSKA (reference sequence). V shed 6 bases and J 2 bases; nucleotides not matched to a gene: 7.

This clonotype is termed medium-sized (0.01 to 0.1%). A junction end diverges from the germline sequence, so it may reflect a read error. This chain connects TRBV11-1 to TRBJ2-1, with TRBD2 matching over 8 bases. The germline gives CDR1 SGHAT, CDR2 FQDESV (reference sequence). The CDR3 spans 18 residues. The CDR3 DNA is TGTGCCAGCAGCTTAGGTCGGTTACGCGGGAGGAATGGGTATGAACAGTTCTTC. Protein sequence: CASSLGRLRGRNGYEQFF.

This clonotype was seen only a few times. J is TRBJ2-3 and V is TRBV20-1, with D possibly being TRBD2 (6 bases). The CDR3 runs 16 residues. From germline, CDR1 is DFQATT and CDR2 SNEGSKA (reference sequence). V was cut by 3 bases and J by 5 bases, with 21 bases left in between. CDR3 in amino acids: CSASWRAKGRGDTQYF. The DNA of the CDR3 is TGCAGTGCTAGTTGGAGGGCTAAAGGACGGGGAGATACGCAGTATTTT.

Ten or more counts support this clonotype. V usage is TRBV7-8 and J usage is TRBJ2-4; no reliable D call. Trimming took off 1 base at V and 7 bases at J, with 8 bases between the two ends. This CDR3 is built from 13 residues. Germline V gene lookup returns CDR1 SGHVS and CDR2 FQNEAQ. The CDR3 sequence: CASSLGRLNIQYF. The CDR3 DNA sequence: TGTGCCAGCAGCTTAGGCAGGTTGAACATTCAGTACTTC.

In this sample, this clonotype turned up a few times. V usage is TRBV15 and J usage is TRBJ2-3; unclear D gene. V shed 0 bases and J shed 0 bases, with 7 bases lying between them. The V gene's germline CDR1 is LNHNV and CDR2 YYDKDF (reference sequence). This CDR3 spans 15 amino acids. CDR3 DNA: TGTGCCACCAGCAGAGATCTTGCTAGCACAGATACGCAGTATTTT. Protein sequence: CATSRDLASTDTQYF.

The table lists this clonotype with a few counts. J is TRBJ2-5 and V is TRBV28; D not resolved. Germline V gene data show CDR1 as MDHEN and CDR2 as SYDVKM. The CDR3 is 13 amino acids. Trimming cost V 5 bases and J 5 bases, with 12 bases left between them. CDR3: CASSITTPETQYF. The CDR3, as DNA: TGTGCCAGCAGTATAACGACCCCGGAGACCCAGTACTTC.

The sample holds many counts of this clonotype. This chain connects TRBV29-1 to TRBJ2-3; D remains unclear. This CDR3 contains 14 residues. Trimming left V 0 bases short and J 3 bases short, with 10 bases between. The V gene's germline CDR1 is SQVTM and CDR2 ANQGSEA. The chain's CDR3 is CSVEDRAPTDTQYF. The CDR3 nucleotides read TGCAGCGTTGAAGATCGGGCACCTACAGATACGCAGTATTTT.

This clonotype was counted at least ten times. The chain joins TRBV11-2 to TRBJ2-2; 7 bases map to TRBD2. The CDR3 runs 17 residues. Germline values: CDR1 SGHAT, CDR2 FQNNGV. J was trimmed by 7 bases and V by 1 base; bases with no gene match: 12. CDR3 protein: CASSLVGFGGSGGELFF. For the CDR3, the DNA is TGTGCCAGCAGCTTAGTTGGATTCGGGGGGTCGGGCGGGGAGCTGTTTTTT.

The chain carries TRBV7-2 and TRBJ1-2, with a tentative D call TRBD1 (6 bases). The CDR3 contains 18 residues. Trimming cost V 1 base and J 3 bases, with 21 bases left between them. The V gene's germline CDR1 is SGHTA and CDR2 FQGNSA. The CDR3 DNA sequence: TGTGCCAGCAGCTTAGGGCCCTTCAGGGGCAAAGTCGACTATGGCTACACCTTC. This sequence encodes CASSLGPFRGKVDYGYTF.

This clonotype was observed a handful of times. Here the CDR3 reads CASSPERVIVNTEAFF. The DNA of the CDR3 is TGTGCCAGCAGCCCAGAGAGGGTAATAGTGAACACTGAAGCTTTCTTT. The rearrangement links TRBV3-1 to TRBJ1-1; no definite D call. Looked up from germline, CDR1 is LGHDT and CDR2 is YNNKEL (reference sequence). CDR3 length: 16 amino acids. V gave up 4 bases and J gave up 0 bases, with 15 bases separating them.

There are a few counts of this clonotype. The genes are TRBV3-1 and TRBJ2-7; D is uncertain. CDR3 size: 12 residues. Germline-derived CDR1 and CDR2 are LGHDT and YNNKEL (reference sequence). V was shortened by 5 bases and J by 2 bases, with 7 bases between the two germline ends. CDR3 sequence (DNA): TGTGCCAGCAGCGGACGAACCTACGAGCAGTACTTC. Its protein is CASSGRTYEQYF.

This clonotype was observed many times. The chain is built from TRBV20-1 and TRBJ1-6; TRBD1 matches 8 bases. This CDR3 is built from 16 residues. The ends lost 2 bases at V and 4 bases at J; junction bases unmatched: 7. Germline V gives CDR1 DFQATT, CDR2 SNEGSKA (reference sequence). The CDR3 reads CSARTGGGSYNSPLHF. The CDR3 DNA follows: TGCAGTGCTAGAACAGGGGGGGGTTCTTATAATTCACCCCTCCACTTT.

This clonotype occurred a few times. V is TRBV5-5 and J is TRBJ1-1; perhaps TRBD1 as D (6 bases). Per the germline V gene, CDR1 is SGHKS and CDR2 is YYEKEE (reference sequence). The ends were cut back, 3 bases at V and 1 base at J, with 13 bases in the middle. The CDR3 runs 15 residues. The DNA of the CDR3 is TGTGCCAGCAGCTCCACAGGGCCGAGGAACACTGAAGCTTTCTTT. It codes for CASSSTGPRNTEAFF. The variable domain in full, with the rest retrieved from reference TRBV5-5 and TRBJ1-1, is DAGVTQSPTHLIKTRGQQVTLRCSPISGHKSVSWYQQVLGQGPQFIFQYYEKEERGRGNFPDRFSARQFPNYSSELNVNALLLGDSALYLCASSSTGPRNTEAFFGQGTRLTVV.

The CDR3 DNA reads TGTGCCACCAGCACCATCTTGGGCACCTACGAGCAGTACTTC. It translates to CATSTILGTYEQYF. The chain recombines TRBV15 with TRBJ2-7; D not certain. V dropped 4 bases and J dropped 2 bases, with 12 bases sitting between them. This CDR3 has 14 residues. Germline values: CDR1 LNHNV, CDR2 YYDKDF (reference sequence).

The rearrangement links TRBV5-1 to TRBJ2-1, with D hard to call. Germline values: CDR1 SGHRS, CDR2 YFSETQ. This CDR3 has 16 residues. Trimming left V 6 bases short and J 8 bases short, with 24 bases between. CDR3 protein: CASTFTAGGFGDEQFF. The CDR3 nucleotides are TGCGCCAGCACTTTTACGGCAGGCGGCTTCGGTGATGAGCAGTTCTTC.

The rearrangement links TRBV28 to TRBJ1-1; D perhaps matches TRBD1 (6 bases). CDR3 length equals 15 residues. Trimming took off 2 bases at V and 4 bases at J, with 14 bases between the two ends. Looked up from germline, CDR1 is MDHEN and CDR2 is SYDVKM. The CDR3 is CASSLPRGGATEAFF. The CDR3 DNA reads as TGTGCCAGCAGTTTACCTCGGGGGGGGGCCACTGAAGCTTTCTTT.

V and J are TRBV3-1 and TRBJ2-5; 8 bases are shared with TRBD1. The V and J ends lost 1 base and 5 bases, in that order; junction bases with no gene match: 3. Germline lookup yields CDR1 LGHDT and CDR2 YNNKEL (reference sequence). The length of the CDR3 is 14 residues. The CDR3 loop reads CASSQVRGLETQYF. The CDR3 DNA sequence: TGTGCCAGCAGCCAAGTCAGGGGGCTTGAGACCCAGTACTTC.